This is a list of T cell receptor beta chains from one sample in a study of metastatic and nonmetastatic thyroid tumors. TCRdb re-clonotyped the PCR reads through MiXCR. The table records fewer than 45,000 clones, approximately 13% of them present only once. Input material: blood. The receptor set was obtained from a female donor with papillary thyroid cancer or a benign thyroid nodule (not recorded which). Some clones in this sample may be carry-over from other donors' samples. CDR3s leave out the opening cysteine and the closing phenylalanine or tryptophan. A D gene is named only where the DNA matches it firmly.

SAKQTRGRATDTQY,TRBD2,TRBJ2-3,TRBV20-1
ASSLGVAGNQEIQY,TRBD2,TRBJ2-5,TRBV11-3
AWSDPGETQY,.,TRBJ2-5,TRBV30
ASSLALSGREQF,.,TRBJ2-1,TRBV7-2
ASRATSGVFNEQF,TRBD2,TRBJ2-1,TRBV5-1
ASSLAQGIHNEQF,.,TRBJ2-1,TRBV7-9
ASTGTGWNIQY,TRBD1,TRBJ2-4,TRBV2
ASSSRRWTSGREPLNTGELF,TRBD2,TRBJ2-2,TRBV6-5
ASNLGSVPVNEQF,.,TRBJ2-1,TRBV5-1
ASSFQGLTGELF,.,TRBJ2-2,TRBV12-3/TRBV12-4
SVVWPALSYNEQF,.,TRBJ2-1,TRBV29-1
SARPPTDYEQY,.,TRBJ2-7,TRBV20-1
ASSMDRVNYGYT,TRBD1,TRBJ1-2,TRBV19
ASSFLTVQGGQY,TRBD1,TRBJ2-7,TRBV28
SAKNWDRHTEAF,TRBD1,TRBJ1-1,TRBV20-1
ASSESRQETQY,.,TRBJ2-5,TRBV2
ASSYSRQFQETQY,.,TRBJ2-5,TRBV6-2/TRBV6-3
ASSPSGGVTGELF,.,TRBJ2-2,TRBV27
ATSKFGAF,.,TRBJ1-1,TRBV15
SARDKRTESSYNEQF,.,TRBJ2-1,TRBV20-1
ASKVLGQSSYNEQF,.,TRBJ2-1,TRBV2
ASRGIEQF,.,TRBJ2-1,TRBV28
ASSESQALYNEQF,.,TRBJ2-1,TRBV2
ATSRDSPLRGPQAHLGEKLF,.,TRBJ1-4,TRBV15
VTSSWISYEQY,.,TRBJ2-7,TRBV15
ASRPGQGFLNTEAF,TRBD1,TRBJ1-1,TRBV6-1
ARSPPDRDEAF,TRBD1,TRBJ1-1,TRBV4-2
ASSLVGGKTQY,.,TRBJ2-5,TRBV28
ASSAGLAGGNEQF,TRBD2,TRBJ2-1,TRBV7-3
ASSYNKANEKLF,.,TRBJ1-4,TRBV6-5
ASSHPDLRTQY,.,TRBJ2-3,TRBV7-3
AWSFRLGRTDTQY,.,TRBJ2-3,TRBV30
ASSYLGDEQF,.,TRBJ2-1,TRBV27
ASSYGGGRAGELF,TRBD2,TRBJ2-2,TRBV6-5
ASSLGRVNTEAF,.,TRBJ1-1,TRBV5-1
ASSPLRLADTQY,.,TRBJ2-3,TRBV28
ASSWGTGSYEQY,TRBD1,TRBJ2-7,TRBV5-8
ASSQAPPLADHEETQY,TRBD2,TRBJ2-5,TRBV4-2
ATATGTDVGELF,.,TRBJ1-4,TRBV28
AINPSEGGGPTGELF,.,TRBJ2-2,TRBV12-3/TRBV12-4
ASRANDRGTQETQY,TRBD1,TRBJ2-5,TRBV12-3/TRBV12-4
ASSALDRRAYNEQF,.,TRBJ2-1,TRBV25-1
SVGRVYEQF,.,TRBJ2-1,TRBV29-1
ASYRQGEDTEAF,TRBD1,TRBJ1-1,TRBV3-1
ASRLSGDTQY,.,TRBJ2-3,TRBV19
ASSSHTMQPQH,.,TRBJ1-5,TRBV28
AWRSRQSPGQPQH,.,TRBJ1-5,TRBV30
ASSPRGSSYNEQF,.,TRBJ2-1,TRBV11-1
ASSLSTEAF,.,TRBJ1-1,TRBV5-5
ASSSGTSGRFNTDTQY,TRBD2,TRBJ2-3,TRBV5-1
ASHPTGGSSYEQY,TRBD1,TRBJ2-7,TRBV19